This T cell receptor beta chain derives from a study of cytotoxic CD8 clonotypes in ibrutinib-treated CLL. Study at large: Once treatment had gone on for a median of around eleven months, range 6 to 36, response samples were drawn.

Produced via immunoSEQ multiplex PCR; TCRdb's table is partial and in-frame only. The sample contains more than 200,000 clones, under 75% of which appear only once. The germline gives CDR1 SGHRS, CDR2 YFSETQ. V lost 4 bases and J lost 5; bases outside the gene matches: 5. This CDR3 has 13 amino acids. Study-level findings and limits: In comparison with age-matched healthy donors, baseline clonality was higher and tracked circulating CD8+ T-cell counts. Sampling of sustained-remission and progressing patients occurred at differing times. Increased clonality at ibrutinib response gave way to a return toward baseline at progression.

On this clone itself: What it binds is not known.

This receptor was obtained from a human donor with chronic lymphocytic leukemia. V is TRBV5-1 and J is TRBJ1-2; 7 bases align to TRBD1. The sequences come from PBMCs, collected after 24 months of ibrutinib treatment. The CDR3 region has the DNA TGCGCCAGCAGCGCAGGGGGAAGGTATGGCTACACCTTC. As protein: CASSAGGRYGYTF.